One sample yielded the 24 T cell receptor beta chains listed below, sequenced in a study of metastatic and nonmetastatic thyroid tumors. None of the patients had undergone any treatment ahead of thyroid surgery. TCRdb reanalyzed the PCR reads via MiXCR. The sample includes 30,000 to 35,000 clones, more than 15% of them seen just once. Sample: blood. The receptors originated from a female donor with papillary thyroid cancer or a benign thyroid nodule (not recorded which). Some clones in this sample may be carry-over from other donors' samples.

Ten or more counts support this clone. CDR3 sequence (DNA): TGCAGTGCTTACGTTCTCCGGGACAGAAGCAATCAGCCCCAGCATTTT. Translation gives CSAYVLRDRSNQPQHF. The chain uses TRBV20-1 and TRBJ1-5, with 7 bases identical to TRBD1. The CDR3 length is 16 residues. Trimming cost V 5 bases and J 1 base; bases outside gene matches: 11. In germline, CDR1 is DFQATT, CDR2 SNEGSKA (reference sequence).

In its sample, this clone was seen many times. V is TRBV7-8 and J is TRBJ2-3; no definite D call. The V gene's germline CDR1 is SGHVS and CDR2 FQNEAQ. This CDR3 has 15 residues. V lost 0 bases to trimming and J lost 2 bases, with 9 bases between them. DNA for the CDR3: TGTGCCAGCAGCTTAGCGCGCCTAGTCACAGATACGCAGTATTTT. Residues: CASSLARLVTDTQYF.

The rearrangement uses TRBV9 and TRBJ1-3, with TRBD1 matching over 7 bases. Germline V gene data show CDR1 as SGDLS and CDR2 as YYNGEE. This CDR3 spans 14 amino acids. V lost 4 bases to trimming and J lost 3 bases; unmatched junction nucleotides: 4. The CDR3 here is CASSSWDSGNTIYF. The CDR3 nucleotides read TGTGCCAGCAGCTCGTGGGACAGTGGAAACACCATATATTTT.

The table lists this clone with many counts. The rearrangement links TRBV5-1 to TRBJ2-7, with 11 bases lining up with TRBD2. With V trimmed by 4 bases and J by 7 bases, 10 bases remained unmatched. Germline V CDR1 and CDR2: SGHRS, YFSETQ. The CDR3 contains 15 residues. Here the CDR3 DNA reads TGCGCCAGCAGCCTAACTAGCGGGAGTGCGGAGGAGCAGTACTTC. This codes for CASSLTSGSAEEQYF.

This clone was observed many times. An end of the junction differs from the germline gene, which may be a read error. This sequence joins TRBV28 and TRBJ1-5; TRBD1 agrees at 7 bases. Germline CDR1 and CDR2: MDHEN and SYDVKM. This CDR3 is 14 amino acids long. CDR3 in amino acids: CASRGTEVNRPQHF. The DNA for the CDR3 is TGTGCCAGCCGCGGGACAGAGGTCAATCGGCCCCAGCATTTT.

This clone was detected many times. V and J are TRBV29-1 and TRBJ1-2; D call uncertain. The germline V gene has CDR1 SQVTM and CDR2 ANQGSEA. The CDR3 loop spans 14 amino acids. The V end lost 5 bases, the J end lost 5 bases, and 18 bases lay between the germline ends. In DNA form, the CDR3 reads TGCAGCGTTCCGGTTGCCCCTCCTGGGTATGGCTACACCTTC. It codes for CSVPVAPPGYGYTF.

This clone was recorded many times. The V and J genes are TRBV6-1 and TRBJ2-3, with unresolved D. Trimming removed 4 bases at V and 5 bases at J, with 19 bases between. From germline, CDR1 is MNHNS and CDR2 SASEGT. CDR3 length equals 16 residues. CDR3 nucleotide sequence: TGTGCCAGCAGTGGTGCGCTAAGGCGGTCGGGAGATACGCAGTATTTT. This codes for CASSGALRRSGDTQYF.

The gene calls are TRBV2 and TRBJ2-7, with D perhaps TRBD2 (5 bases). The CDR3 spans 12 residues. V shed 7 bases and J shed 0 bases, with 7 bases lying between them. Germline values: CDR1 SNHLY, CDR2 FYNNEI. The CDR3 sequence is CASTGDSYEQYF. DNA for the CDR3: TGTGCCAGCACCGGGGACTCCTACGAGCAGTACTTC.

This clone was observed many times. The CDR3 DNA is TGTGCCAGCAGCTCAGGGGGGCGGACCGGGGAGCTGTTTTTT. Encoded protein: CASSSGGRTGELFF. The chain combines TRBV5-8 with TRBJ2-2, with D maybe TRBD1 (7 bases). Trimming took off 3 bases at V and 5 bases at J, with 11 bases between the two ends. This CDR3 has 14 amino acids. The V gene's germline CDR1 is SGHTS and CDR2 YDEGEE. Full variable domain (outside the CDR3, taken from reference TRBV5-8 and TRBJ2-2): EAGVTQSPTHLIKTRGQQATLRCSPISGHTSVYWYQQALGLGLQFLLWYDEGEERNRGNFPPRFSGRQFPNYSSELNVNALELEDSALYLCASSSGGRTGELFFGEGSRLTVL.

This clone has at least ten counts. This chain links TRBV4-3 with TRBJ1-2, with D maybe TRBD1 (6 bases). Trimming took 1 base from V and 7 from J, leaving 19 bases between them. Per the germline V gene, CDR1 is LGHNA and CDR2 is YSLEER. The CDR3 has 16 amino acids. The DNA of the CDR3 is TGCGCCAGCAGCCAAGTAATTATAGGGGGGCCTGGTGGCTACACCTTC. The encoded protein is CASSQVIIGGPGGYTF.

At least ten counts were recorded for this clone. The chain couples TRBV7-2 to TRBJ2-7; 7 nucleotides match TRBD1. After removal of 5 bases from V and 3 bases from J, the junction contained 10 bases not matched to a gene. The CDR3 runs 15 residues. Germline V gene sequence: CDR1 SGHTA, CDR2 FQGNSA. Written as DNA, the CDR3 is TGTGCCAGCAGCCCCGCCATTGGGACAGTCTACGAGCAGTACTTC. This codes for CASSPAIGTVYEQYF.

There are many counts of this clone. V is TRBV9 and J is TRBJ1-6; a weak D match, TRBD1 (5 bases). This CDR3 is built from 15 residues. CDR1 SGDLS and CDR2 YYNGEE come from the germline V gene. The V end was cut by 3 bases, the J end by 7 bases, with 14 bases between. The CDR3 loop reads CASSGPGTTNSPLHF. CDR3 nucleotides: TGTGCCAGCAGCGGCCCCGGGACCACAAATTCACCCCTCCACTTT.

This clone was recorded many times. This chain connects TRBV5-1 to TRBJ2-3; D is unresolved. Germline CDR1 reads SGHRS; CDR2 reads YFSETQ. The CDR3 length is 14 residues. Trimming took off 4 bases at V and 2 bases at J, with 11 bases between the two ends. CDR3 coding DNA: TGCGCCAGCAGCCGGAGCCTTTTCACAGATACGCAGTATTTT. As protein: CASSRSLFTDTQYF. Variable domain in full (rest from reference TRBV5-1 and TRBJ2-3): KAGVTQTPRYLIKTRGQQVTLSCSPISGHRSVSWYQQTPGQGLQFLFEYFSETQRNKGNFPGRFSGRQFSNSRSEMNVSTLELGDSALYLCASSRSLFTDTQYFGPGTRLTVL.

This clone was detected ten times or more. The chain carries TRBV6-1 and TRBJ1-5; no clear D. The CDR3 is made up of 11 amino acids. Deletions cut 5 bases from V and 5 bases from J, with 4 bases between. Germline V gene data show CDR1 as MNHNS and CDR2 as SASEGT. CDR3 sequence reads: CASSKDQPQHF. In DNA, the CDR3 is TGTGCCAGCAGTAAGGATCAGCCCCAGCATTTT.

Regarding this clone: One junction end does not reproduce the germline sequence, and a read error may be involved. The chain carries TRBV20-1 and TRBJ1-2, with 7 positions matching TRBD1. Looked up from germline, CDR1 is DFQATT and CDR2 is SNEGSKA (reference sequence). The CDR3 extends over 11 amino acids. The CDR3 here is CSALRGTAFLF. CDR3 sequence (DNA): TGCAGTGCCTTACGAGGGACAGCCTTCCTCTTC.

By sample share, this clone is medium-sized. This chain links TRBV7-2 with TRBJ2-5, with unresolved D. Trimming took off 2 bases at V and 2 bases at J, with 0 bases between the two ends. Looked up from germline, CDR1 is SGHTA and CDR2 is FQGNSA. The CDR3 spans 11 residues. The CDR3 is CASSLQETQYF. The CDR3 region has the DNA TGTGCCAGCAGCTTACAAGAGACCCAGTACTTC.

By proportion, this clone is medium-sized. The V call is TRBV6-5, the J call TRBJ2-7, with D possibly being TRBD1 or TRBD2 (6 bases each). The CDR3 extends over 18 amino acids. CDR1 is MNHEY and CDR2 is SVGAGI in the germline V gene. V lost 1 base and J 0 bases, leaving 19 bases between the germline ends. CDR3 amino acids: CASSYLPPGGLGSYEQYF. The CDR3 region has the DNA TGTGCCAGCAGTTACTTACCCCCCGGGGGCCTCGGCTCCTACGAGCAGTACTTC.

This clone was detected many times. Additional DNA sequences in this sample encode the identical CDR3. The J gene is TRBJ1-1, the V gene TRBV3-1; weak D call: TRBD1 (6 bases). In germline, CDR1 is LGHDT, CDR2 YNNKEL (reference sequence). The CDR3 is 12 amino acids. The V and J ends lost 1 base and 7 bases respectively, with 7 bases between them. The DNA of the CDR3 is TGTGCCAGCAGCCAAGTGACAGGTGAAGCTTTCTTT. Residues: CASSQVTGEAFF. Full variable domain (missing parts from reference TRBV3-1 and TRBJ1-1): DTAVSQTPKYLVTQMGNDKSIKCEQNLGHDTMYWYKQDSKKFLKIMFSYNNKELIINETVPNRFSPKSPDKAHLNLHINSLELGDSAVYFCASSQVTGEAFFGQGTRLTVV.

This clone has more than one count but fewer than ten. One base away lies a much larger clone, so this may be a sequencing read error. The chain is built from TRBV4-3 and TRBJ2-1; TRBD2 might be the D (5 bases). CDR3 length: 15 amino acids. The germline V gene has CDR1 LGHNA and CDR2 YSLEER. CDR3: CASSQFKSDYNERFF. The CDR3 DNA reads TGCGCCAGCAGCCAATTTAAGTCCGACTACAATGAGCGGTTCTTC.

The chain carries TRBV30 and TRBJ1-1; D is unresolved. Looked up from germline, CDR1 is GTSNPN and CDR2 is SVGIG (reference sequence). The CDR3 length is 16 residues. Trimming removed 0 bases at V and 6 bases at J, with 20 bases between. This CDR3 is CAWSVVDGRRAAEAFF. CDR3 DNA: TGTGCCTGGAGTGTGGTCGACGGCAGGAGGGCGGCTGAAGCTTTCTTT. The full variable domain, completed using reference TRBV30 and TRBJ1-1, is SQTIHQWPATLVQPVGSPLSLECTVEGTSNPNLYWYRQAAGRGLQLLFYSVGIGQISSEVPQNLSASRPQDRQFILSSKKLLLSDSGFYLCAWSVVDGRRAAEAFFGQGTRLTVV.

This clone appeared many times. Additional DNA sequences in this sample encode the identical CDR3. The chain couples TRBV12-3 or TRBV12-4 to TRBJ1-1; 8 nucleotides match TRBD1. This CDR3 is built from 14 residues. The V and J ends lost 5 bases and 5 bases, in that order; junction bases with no gene match: 7. The CDR3 sequence is CASSPTGGGTEAFF. The CDR3 DNA reads TGTGCCAGCAGTCCTACAGGGGGTGGAACTGAAGCTTTCTTT.

This clone was counted ten times or more. V usage is TRBV11-2 and J usage is TRBJ1-1; D call uncertain. CDR1 is SGHAT and CDR2 is FQNNGV in the germline V gene. The ends were cut back, 1 base at V and 10 bases at J, with 10 bases in the middle. The CDR3 extends over 12 amino acids. The CDR3 DNA follows: TGTGCCAGCAGCTTAGCGCAGGCCTCAGCTTTCTTT. Translating gives CASSLAQASAFF.

This clone occurred many times. This chain links TRBV7-9 with TRBJ2-1; 9 positions agree with TRBD1. The V gene end was trimmed by 3 bases and the J gene end by 6 bases; junction bases not matched to a gene: 15. From germline, CDR1 is SEHNR and CDR2 FQNEAQ (reference sequence). The CDR3 runs to 18 residues. CDR3 in DNA: TGTGCCAGCAGCTTGTCGGACAGGGGTATTACTACGAGCAATGAGCAGTTCTTC. This gives the protein CASSLSDRGITTSNEQFF.

This clone was counted many times. This may stem from a read error, because a much larger clone lies one nucleotide away. The chain carries TRBV5-1 and TRBJ2-1; 8 nucleotides line up with TRBD2. The CDR3 sequence is 18 residues long. Germline V gene lookup returns CDR1 SGHRS and CDR2 YFSETQ. The CDR3 DNA sequence: TGCGCCAGCAGCTTGGCTTCGGTAGCGGGACCCTCCTACAATGAGCTGTTCTTC. This encodes CASSLASVAGPSYNELFF.